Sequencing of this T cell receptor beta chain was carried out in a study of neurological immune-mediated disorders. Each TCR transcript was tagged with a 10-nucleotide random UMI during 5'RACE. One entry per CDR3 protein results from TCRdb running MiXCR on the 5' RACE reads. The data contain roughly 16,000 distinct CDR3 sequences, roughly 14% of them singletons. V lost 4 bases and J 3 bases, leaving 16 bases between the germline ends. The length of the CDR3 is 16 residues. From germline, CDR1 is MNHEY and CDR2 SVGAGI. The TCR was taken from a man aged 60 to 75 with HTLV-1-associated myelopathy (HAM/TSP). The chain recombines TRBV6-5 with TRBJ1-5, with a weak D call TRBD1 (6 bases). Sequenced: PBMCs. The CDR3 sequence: CASSSRGGGPNQPQHF. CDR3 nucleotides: TGTGCCAGCAGTTCCAGAGGCGGGGGGCCCAATCAGCCCCAGCATTTT.